This TCR beta chain was recorded in a study of T cell repertoires in cytomegalovirus infection. Study as a whole: Recently identified HLA-C-restricted and well-studied HLA-B-restricted CMV epitopes were used.

Study-level points and caveats: HLA-C-restricted, CMV-specific TCR beta clonotypes were dominant ex vivo. CMV carriers having the relevant HLA were flagged by cumulative public TCR beta family frequency.

Regarding this clonotype: Its specificity is unknown.

TCRdb re-called the reads through MiXCR, storing one row per CDR3 protein. This sample carries 750,000 to 900,000 distinct CDR3 sequences, 25% to 30% of them seen once, and the ten largest clones take 13%. Trimming took 3 bases from V and 5 from J, leaving 11 bases between them. This CDR3 is 13 amino acids long. CDR1 and CDR2 (germline): SNHLY, FYNNEI. Sample: cultured CD8+ T cells from PBMCs, taken from culture after CMV antigen stimulation. The chain carries TRBV2 and TRBJ2-7; no clear D gene. This receptor was obtained from a human donor in good health (CMV status not recorded). Some clones in this sample may be carry-over from other donors' samples. The DNA for the CDR3 is TGTGCCAGCAGTGATTATTCGGGCGACGAGCAGTACTTC. The encoded protein is CASSDYSGDEQYF.